This passage covers 12 T cell receptor beta chains from one sample sequenced in a study of cytomegalovirus exposure and HLA in healthy donors. The PCR employed 60 Vbeta primers together with 13 Jbeta primers. Sequencing used immunoSEQ multiplex PCR; TCRdb keeps in-frame clones, though not all of them. The repertoire includes hundreds of thousands of clones, around 73% of them detected once, and less than 4.5% sits in the top ten. Source material: PBMCs. These receptors were taken from a male donor in good health and CMV-seronegative.

The rearrangement uses TRBV7-8 and TRBJ2-7; weak D call: TRBD2 (5 bases). This CDR3 region has 11 residues. The germline V gene encodes CDR1 SGHVS and CDR2 FQNEAQ. Trimming took 4 bases from V and 4 from J, leaving 5 bases between them. The CDR3 region has the DNA TGTGCCAGCAGCTGGAGGTACGAGCAGTACTTC. Translating gives CASSWRYEQYF.

The V call is TRBV4-1, the J call TRBJ2-3; TRBD1 is a possible D gene (6 bases). Trimming stripped 4 bases from V and 2 bases from J, with 13 bases between. The germline CDR1 and CDR2 sequences are MGHRA and YSYEKL. The CDR3 consists of 15 residues. CDR3 residues: CASSPRDTSTDTQYF. In DNA, the CDR3 is TGCGCCAGCAGCCCCCGGGACACATCCACAGATACGCAGTATTTT.

DNA for the CDR3: TGTGCCAGCAGCCCCGCCGGGACAGGGCTGAACACTGAAGCTTTCTTT. Translation gives CASSPAGTGLNTEAFF. V is TRBV5-4 and J is TRBJ1-1, with 9 nucleotides matching TRBD1. Trimming cost V 4 bases and J 0 bases; bases outside gene matches: 7. Germline CDR1 is SGHNT and CDR2 is YYREEE (reference sequence). This CDR3 has 16 residues.

As to this clone: A read error may produce the germline difference seen at one junction end. The chain has TRBV7-9 and TRBJ2-7; D is perhaps TRBD2 (6 bases). The CDR3 loop spans 17 amino acids. Per the germline V gene, CDR1 is SEHNR and CDR2 is FQNEAQ (reference sequence). Here the CDR3 reads CSSSSIESSGVSYEQYF. In nucleotides, the CDR3 is TGTTCCAGCAGCTCCATAGAAAGTAGCGGAGTCTCCTACGAGCAGTACTTC.

This rearrangement joins TRBV7-8 to TRBJ2-1; 14 positions agree with TRBD2. Germline CDR1 is SGHVS and CDR2 is FQNEAQ. The V gene end was trimmed by 1 base and the J gene end by 3 bases; junction bases not matched to a gene: 5. This CDR3 spans 18 amino acids. The CDR3 protein is CASSLDGTSGSVYNEQFF. CDR3 in DNA: TGTGCCAGCAGCTTAGATGGGACTAGCGGGAGTGTCTACAATGAGCAGTTCTTC.

The rearrangement links TRBV5-1 to TRBJ1-1, with D possibly matching TRBD1 (5 bases). The V gene's germline CDR1 is SGHRS and CDR2 YFSETQ. V lost 0 bases to trimming and J lost 10 bases, with 16 bases between them. The length of the CDR3 is 14 residues. CDR3 DNA: TGCGCCAGCAGCTTGGGTCCGGGGGAGGAGGTAGCTTTCTTT. Its protein product is CASSLGPGEEVAFF.

The CDR3 sequence: CASTQGRVAEAFF. CDR3 DNA: TGTGCCAGCACCCAGGGGAGAGTGGCTGAAGCTTTCTTT. The chain joins TRBV2 to TRBJ1-1; a weak D match, TRBD1 (6 bases). The V end was cut by 7 bases, the J end by 6 bases, with 15 bases between. The CDR3 extends over 13 amino acids. In germline, CDR1 is SNHLY, CDR2 FYNNEI.

J is TRBJ1-6 and V is TRBV5-8, with 8 bases that match TRBD1. V lost 1 base, J lost 7 bases, and 4 bases stayed unmatched. In germline, CDR1 is SGHTS, CDR2 YDEGEE. The CDR3 consists of 15 residues. CDR3 sequence (DNA): TGTGCCAGCAGCTTGCGGGGGACAGGCAATTCACCCCTCCACTTT. It codes for CASSLRGTGNSPLHF.

The J gene is TRBJ2-7, the V gene TRBV11-2, with a weak D call TRBD1 (6 bases). The CDR3 has 12 residues. The germline gives CDR1 SGHAT, CDR2 FQNNGV. V lost 3 bases and J lost 5, with 8 bases in between. As DNA, the CDR3 is TGTGCCAGCAGCTTCTCAGGGGACGAGCAGTACTTC. Its translation: CASSFSGDEQYF.

This chain links TRBV10-1 with TRBJ2-7, with D perhaps matching TRBD1 (6 bases). This CDR3 region has 14 residues. Germline V lookup: CDR1 WNHNN, CDR2 SYGVQD (reference sequence). V dropped 6 bases and J dropped 2 bases, with 14 bases sitting between them. Written as DNA, the CDR3 is TGCGCCAGCAGCGCCGGGACACCCCCCTACGAGCAGTACTTC. Amino acids: CASSAGTPPYEQYF.

The chain couples TRBV7-8 to TRBJ2-7, with 7 bases aligning to TRBD2. Trimming at V came to 6 bases and at J to 6 bases, leaving 5 bases not matched to a gene. CDR1 is SGHVS, CDR2 FQNEAQ, per germline. The CDR3 sequence is 12 residues long. The CDR3 DNA sequence: TGTGCCAGCAGTTGGGGGGGATCCGAGCAGTACTTC. Translated: CASSWGGSEQYF.

About this clone itself: The junction departs from germline at one end; a sequencing error may be responsible. The genes are TRBV28 and TRBJ2-5, with TRBD1 matching over 9 bases. From germline, CDR1 is MDHEN and CDR2 SYDVKM. This CDR3 has 14 residues. The DNA of the CDR3 is TGTGCCACCAGTGGGACAGGGATCGTTGAGACCCAGTACTTC. The encoded protein is CATSGTGIVETQYF.